This TCR beta chain was recovered during a study of vaccination effects on CD4 cells after COVID-19. Study in general: BNT162b2 vaccine or mRNA-1273 vaccine was given to participants in two doses. Sampling of a couple of convalescent patients took place 16 days and one week prior to vaccination.

CDR1 is SGHTA and CDR2 is FQGNSA in the germline V gene. The length of the CDR3 is 12 residues. The V and J ends lost 2 bases and 3 bases respectively, with 3 bases between them. The method was immunoSEQ multiplex PCR; TCRdb's version includes in-frame clones alone and lacks a portion of them. Among 24,000 or so clones listed, 77% were seen once. With the ViraFEST assay, the study expanded antigen-specific CD4+ T cells using viral peptide pools, then sequenced them. Isolating CD4+ T cells followed more than eight days of culture. PCR-confirmed SARS-CoV-2 infection occurred in the person between March and December 2020. Each well held 1.5 million to 2 million PBMC cultured with 8.5 to 10 ug/ml peptides and 7.5 to 10 IU/ml IL-2. With respect to this clone: Its antigen is not identified.

Study findings and constraints: Marked clonal contraction of both clone types appeared late after vaccination.

The sequence derives from a human donor who had a prior SARS-CoV-2 infection. The sample was CD4+ T cells from PBMCs cultured with HCoV-NL63 spike peptides, taken before COVID-19 vaccination. The rearrangement links TRBV7-2 to TRBJ2-3; no clear D. CDR3 nucleotide sequence: TGTGCCAGCAGCTTACCAACAGATACGCAGTATTTT. This translates into CASSLPTDTQYF.